The clone carrying this T cell receptor beta chain was detected a few times. Its matching antigen is unknown. Cells sorted by CD45RO/CCR7/CD25/CD127/CD95/CD27 comprised CD4+ naive, central memory, regulatory and stem cell-like memory cells. Sorted cells reached over 95% purity in every population. This entry is derived from a study of beta chain features in type 1 diabetes. Germline V gene data show CDR1 as SEHNR and CDR2 as FQNEAQ (reference sequence). V dropped 5 bases and J dropped 8 bases, with 13 bases sitting between them. CDR3 length: 12 residues. The study reverse transcribed the entire isolated RNA, so it sequenced expressed TCRB transcripts. Sequencing was performed with immunoSEQ multiplex PCR; in TCRdb, only in-frame clones are kept and a portion is missing. The table lists 150,000 to 200,000 clones, over 55% of them singletons. Study observations and caveats: Type 1 diabetes patients showed fewer insertions and more deletions at VDJ junctions. A moderate, significant TCRB CDR3 shortening appeared in type 1 diabetes across four CD4+ subsets.

The sequence was collected from a man in his thirties or forties with type 1 diabetes. The chain recombines TRBV7-9 with TRBJ2-7, with a tentative D call TRBD1 (6 bases). The specimen sequenced was naive CD4+ T cells from blood. The CDR3 DNA reads TGTGCCAGCAGCCTTCAGGGGCAGAAGCAGTACTTC. As protein: CASSLQGQKQYF.